These T cell receptor beta chains were read from a single sample in a study of circulating tumor DNA in untreated peripheral T-cell lymphoma. Only in-frame clones appear in the TCRdb table, and some are missing; sequencing was by immunoSEQ multiplex PCR. Of fewer than 7,500 clones in the sample, 60% to 80% were seen once. The sample consisted of tumor tissue. Receptor source: a human donor with peripheral T-cell lymphoma. CDR3s include the opening cysteine and the closing phenylalanine or tryptophan. Each record gives: V gene, clone size, J gene, D gene, CDR3 DNA, CDR3 protein. A D gene is named only where the DNA matches it firmly. Only some rows state a clone size, as once, few, many or a class for expanded clones.

v_gene: TRBV12-5; abundance: -; j_gene: TRBJ2-2; d_gene: -; CDR3nt: TGTGCCAGCAATCTTGGGGGGACCACCGGGGAGCTGTTTTTT; CDR3aa: CASNLGGTTGELFF
v_gene: TRBV30; abundance: once; j_gene: TRBJ1-2; d_gene: -; CDR3nt: TGTGCCTGGAGTGTACAGCCAGGGTCTGACTATGGCTACATCTTC; CDR3aa: CAWSVQPGSDYGYIF
v_gene: TRBV7-6; abundance: -; j_gene: TRBJ1-6; d_gene: TRBD1; CDR3nt: TGTGCCAGCAGTCAATCGGGACAGGGTTTTTCACCCCTCCACTTT; CDR3aa: CASSQSGQGFSPLHF
v_gene: TRBV15; abundance: -; j_gene: TRBJ2-5; d_gene: TRBD2; CDR3nt: TGTGCCACCAGCAGATACCAACTAGCGAACCAAGAGACCCAGTACTTC; CDR3aa: CATSRYQLANQETQYF
v_gene: TRBV6-8; abundance: -; j_gene: TRBJ1-4; d_gene: -; CDR3nt: TGTGCCAGCAGTGTGTCCGTCGTTAATGAAAAACTGTTTTTT; CDR3aa: CASSVSVVNEKLFF
v_gene: TRBV19; abundance: once; j_gene: TRBJ1-1; d_gene: -; CDR3nt: TGTGCCAGTAGTTTGGGGAACACTGAAGCTTTCTTT; CDR3aa: CASSLGNTEAFF
v_gene: TRBV6-8; abundance: -; j_gene: TRBJ2-7; d_gene: -; CDR3nt: TGTGCCAGCAGTTACACTAGGTCTCCGTACGAGCAGTACTTC; CDR3aa: CASSYTRSPYEQYF
v_gene: TRBV6-8; abundance: -; j_gene: TRBJ1-1; d_gene: TRBD1; CDR3nt: TGTGCCAGCAGAGACGGACAGGGGTACACTGAAGCTTTCTTT; CDR3aa: CASRDGQGYTEAFF
v_gene: TRBV5-1; abundance: -; j_gene: TRBJ1-4; d_gene: -; CDR3nt: TGCGCCAGCAGCTTGGTCGGGTATACTAATGAAAAACTGTTTTTT; CDR3aa: CASSLVGYTNEKLFF
v_gene: TRBV29-1; abundance: -; j_gene: TRBJ2-5; d_gene: -; CDR3nt: TGCAGCGTCCAAAGGACTATCCAAGAGACCCAGTACTTC; CDR3aa: CSVQRTIQETQYF
v_gene: TRBV5-1; abundance: -; j_gene: TRBJ2-7; d_gene: -; CDR3nt: TGCGCCAGCAGCTTACAGTATGAGACAATAACCTACAAGCAGTACTTC; CDR3aa: CASSLQYETITYKQYF
v_gene: TRBV28; abundance: few; j_gene: TRBJ2-7; d_gene: -; CDR3nt: TGTGCCAGCAGCCCCCCGGGTAGAGGCTACGAGCAGTACTTC; CDR3aa: CASSPPGRGYEQYF
v_gene: TRBV28; abundance: -; j_gene: TRBJ2-7; d_gene: -; CDR3nt: TGTGCCAGCACACTCGGGGACGACATCGGGGGCTACGAGCAGTACTTC; CDR3aa: CASTLGDDIGGYEQYF
v_gene: TRBV2; abundance: -; j_gene: TRBJ1-2; d_gene: -; CDR3nt: TGTGCCAGCAGTGACACAGCTTATGGCTACACCTTC; CDR3aa: CASSDTAYGYTF
v_gene: TRBV18; abundance: few; j_gene: TRBJ2-7; d_gene: -; CDR3nt: TGTGCCAGCTCACCGAGGGACGCAGGCGGAGGGTACGAGCAGTACTTC; CDR3aa: CASSPRDAGGGYEQYF
v_gene: TRBV25-1; abundance: -; j_gene: TRBJ1-1; d_gene: -; CDR3nt: TGTGCCAGTAGTAATGCCAGGGCTACTGAAGCTTTCTTT; CDR3aa: CASSNARATEAFF
v_gene: TRBV19; abundance: -; j_gene: TRBJ2-7; d_gene: TRBD1; CDR3nt: TGTGCCAGTAGCGCAGGGGGCGGCGAGCAGTACTTC; CDR3aa: CASSAGGGEQYF
v_gene: TRBV12-5; abundance: -; j_gene: TRBJ2-7; d_gene: -; CDR3nt: TGTGCTAGTGTTCCTTTTATAGGCCAGCAAACCTACGAGCAGTACTTC; CDR3aa: CASVPFIGQQTYEQYF
v_gene: TRBV19; abundance: -; j_gene: TRBJ2-7; d_gene: -; CDR3nt: TGTGCCAGTAGTCGGGACCCGCGGAGCGACGAGCAGTACTTC; CDR3aa: CASSRDPRSDEQYF
v_gene: TRBV5-1; abundance: -; j_gene: TRBJ2-3; d_gene: TRBD2; CDR3nt: TGCGCCAGCAGCTTGGGACATAGCGGGGGCCAAGATACGCAGTATTTT; CDR3aa: CASSLGHSGGQDTQYF
v_gene: TRBV28; abundance: -; j_gene: TRBJ2-6; d_gene: -; CDR3nt: TGTGCCAGCAGCCGGTTCGGAGCCAACGTCCTGACTTTC; CDR3aa: CASSRFGANVLTF
v_gene: TRBV6-8; abundance: large; j_gene: TRBJ2-4; d_gene: -; CDR3nt: TGTGCCAGCAGTACCGATTGGGGACTAGCCAAAAACATTCAGTACTTC; CDR3aa: CASSTDWGLAKNIQYF
v_gene: TRBV19; abundance: -; j_gene: TRBJ2-6; d_gene: TRBD1; CDR3nt: TGTGCCAGTAGCCGCCGGGACAGAAGCTCTGGGGCCAACGTCCTGACTTTC; CDR3aa: CASSRRDRSSGANVLTF
v_gene: TRBV19; abundance: -; j_gene: TRBJ1-2; d_gene: TRBD1; CDR3nt: TGTGCCAGTAGTATAGTGACAGGGGACGTTGGCTACACCTTC; CDR3aa: CASSIVTGDVGYTF
v_gene: TRBV14; abundance: few; j_gene: TRBJ2-1; d_gene: -; CDR3nt: TGTGCCAGCAGCCCCTTTTTAGGGGGGCGTAATGAGCAGTTCTTC; CDR3aa: CASSPFLGGRNEQFF
v_gene: TRBV16; abundance: -; j_gene: TRBJ1-3; d_gene: -; CDR3nt: TGTGCCAGCAGCCAATGGAATGGAAACATCATATATTTT; CDR3aa: CASSQWNGNIIYF
v_gene: TRBV14; abundance: few; j_gene: TRBJ2-1; d_gene: TRBD1; CDR3nt: TGTGCCAGCAGCCAAGATCAGTCTTGGGACAGCTCCTACAATGAGCAGTTCTTC; CDR3aa: CASSQDQSWDSSYNEQFF
v_gene: TRBV11-3; abundance: -; j_gene: TRBJ1-1; d_gene: -; CDR3nt: TGTGCCAGCAGCTTGGCGGGGGGCTACACTGAAGCTTTCTTT; CDR3aa: CASSLAGGYTEAFF
v_gene: TRBV1; abundance: -; j_gene: TRBJ2-7; d_gene: -; CDR3nt: TGCACCAGCAGCCGGGGGGACAGAAACTCCTACGAGCAGTACTTC; CDR3aa: CTSSRGDRNSYEQYF
v_gene: TRBV11-3; abundance: -; j_gene: TRBJ1-5; d_gene: -; CDR3nt: TGTGCCAGCAGCTTGGGGTCCATTAGCAATCAGCCCCAGCATTTT; CDR3aa: CASSLGSISNQPQHF
v_gene: TRBV28; abundance: -; j_gene: TRBJ1-5; d_gene: -; CDR3nt: TGTGCCAGCAGTTTCGGGCGATGGGATCAGCCCCAGCATTTT; CDR3aa: CASSFGRWDQPQHF
v_gene: TRBV6-8; abundance: few; j_gene: TRBJ1-3; d_gene: -; CDR3nt: TGTGCCAGCTCCCTCTCCCCTGGAAACACCATATATTTT; CDR3aa: CASSLSPGNTIYF
v_gene: TRBV12-5; abundance: few; j_gene: TRBJ1-3; d_gene: -; CDR3nt: TGTGCTAGTGGCTCTGGGGGGGAAAACACCATATATTTT; CDR3aa: CASGSGGENTIYF
v_gene: TRBV6-8; abundance: -; j_gene: TRBJ1-1; d_gene: -; CDR3nt: TGTGCCAGCAGTTACTTGAGAGGGGCTGAAGCTTTCTTT; CDR3aa: CASSYLRGAEAFF
v_gene: TRBV28; abundance: -; j_gene: TRBJ2-1; d_gene: TRBD1; CDR3nt: TGTGCCAGCAGTTTGTCTCGGGACAGGGACTACAATGAGCAGTTCTTC; CDR3aa: CASSLSRDRDYNEQFF
v_gene: TRBV29-1; abundance: -; j_gene: TRBJ2-1; d_gene: -; CDR3nt: TGCAGCGTCCCTCACCTTCAGGGGAATGAGCAGTTCTTC; CDR3aa: CSVPHLQGNEQFF
v_gene: TRBV5-1; abundance: -; j_gene: TRBJ1-2; d_gene: -; CDR3nt: TGCGCCAGCAGCTGGGACACCGCTAACTATGGCTACACCTTC; CDR3aa: CASSWDTANYGYTF
v_gene: TRBV6-8; abundance: medium-sized; j_gene: TRBJ2-6; d_gene: TRBD1; CDR3nt: TGTGCCAGCAGTCCCGGGACAGGGACATCTGGGGCCAACGTCCTGACTTTC; CDR3aa: CASSPGTGTSGANVLTF
v_gene: TRBV2; abundance: -; j_gene: TRBJ1-2; d_gene: TRBD1; CDR3nt: TGTGCCAGCCCACCCACAGGGGACTATGGCTACACCTTC; CDR3aa: CASPPTGDYGYTF
v_gene: TRBV19; abundance: -; j_gene: TRBJ1-1; d_gene: -; CDR3nt: TGTGCCAGTAGTATCGAAGGGAACACTGAAGCTTTCTTT; CDR3aa: CASSIEGNTEAFF
v_gene: TRBV19; abundance: few; j_gene: TRBJ2-7; d_gene: TRBD1; CDR3nt: TGTGCCACCGGACAGGGGACTCGGCAGTACTTC; CDR3aa: CATGQGTRQYF
v_gene: TRBV6-8; abundance: -; j_gene: TRBJ1-1; d_gene: -; CDR3nt: TGTGCCAGCAGTCCGCGAGGGGGCACTGAAGCTTTCTTT; CDR3aa: CASSPRGGTEAFF
v_gene: TRBV6-8; abundance: -; j_gene: TRBJ1-5; d_gene: TRBD1; CDR3nt: TGTGCCAGCAGAACCGGGACAGTTGGAAATCAGCCCCAGCATTTT; CDR3aa: CASRTGTVGNQPQHF
v_gene: TRBV12-5; abundance: -; j_gene: TRBJ2-1; d_gene: TRBD2; CDR3nt: TGTGCTAGTGGTTTGGTCTTTGGACTAGCGGGGGAGTCAGAATACAATGAGCAGTTCTTC; CDR3aa: CASGLVFGLAGESEYNEQFF
v_gene: TRBV11-3; abundance: -; j_gene: TRBJ2-1; d_gene: TRBD2; CDR3nt: TGTGCCAGCAGCTCTCGGGGACTAGCGGGGCCTTACAATGAGCAGTTCTTC; CDR3aa: CASSSRGLAGPYNEQFF
v_gene: TRBV25-1; abundance: -; j_gene: TRBJ1-2; d_gene: -; CDR3nt: TGTGCCAGCAGTGAGGACGGTCCCTATGGCTACACCTTC; CDR3aa: CASSEDGPYGYTF